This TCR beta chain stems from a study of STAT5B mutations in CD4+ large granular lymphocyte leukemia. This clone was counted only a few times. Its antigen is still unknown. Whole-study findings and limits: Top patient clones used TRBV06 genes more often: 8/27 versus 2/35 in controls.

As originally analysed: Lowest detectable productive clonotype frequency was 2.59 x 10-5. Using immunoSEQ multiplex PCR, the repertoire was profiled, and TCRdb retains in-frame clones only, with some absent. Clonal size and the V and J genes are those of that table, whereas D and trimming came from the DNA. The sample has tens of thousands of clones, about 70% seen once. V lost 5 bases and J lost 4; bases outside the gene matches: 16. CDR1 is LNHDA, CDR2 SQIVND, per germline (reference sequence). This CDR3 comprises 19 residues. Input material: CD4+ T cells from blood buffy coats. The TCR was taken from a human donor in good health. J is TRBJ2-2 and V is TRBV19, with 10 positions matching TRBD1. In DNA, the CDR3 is TGTGCCAGTAGTTTCCACGGACAGGGGGTGGGGACGACCACCGGGGAGCTGTTTTTT. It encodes CASSFHGQGVGTTTGELFF.